This record concerns one T cell receptor (beta chain) sequence. The target antigen is unknown. This entry is derived from a study of beta chain features in type 1 diabetes. Findings of the study overall: The naive, central memory and Treg TCRB repertoires showed an apparent similarity that was greater among patients than among healthy donors.

Germline V gives CDR1 SGHDN, CDR2 FVKESK. The germline V and J ends were trimmed by 7 bases and 4 bases, with 20 bases remaining between them. This CDR3 comprises 16 residues. The authors reverse transcribed all of the isolated RNA, so sequencing captured expressed TCRB transcripts. The read count averaged approximately 3.5 million across naive, central memory and regulatory T cell samples. Only in-frame clones appear in the TCRdb table, and some are missing; sequencing was by immunoSEQ multiplex PCR. The data hold about 330,000 clones, with 11% observed a single time. The sequenced material came from naive CD4+ T cells from blood. The J gene is TRBJ2-1, the V gene TRBV14, with D perhaps matching TRBD1 (7 bases). The clonotype originates from a woman aged 30 to 39 in good health. CDR3 DNA: TGTGCCAGCACCCTGACAGGGCAGCGGGCGTACAATGAGCAGTTCTTC. Its translation: CASTLTGQRAYNEQFF.